Included here is one T cell receptor (beta chain) sequence, with context. This is likely an artifact of a read error, given a far larger clone one base away. Measured with immunoSEQ multiplex PCR; TCRdb has only the in-frame clones, and not every one. The repertoire has some 490,000 clones, more than 75% of them found once; the top ten carry approximately 12%. Per the germline V gene, CDR1 is SQVTM and CDR2 is ANQGSEA. CDR3 size: 13 residues. The trim removed 8 bases at V and 2 bases at J, leaving 7 bases unmatched. The data derive from a study of shared clonotypes between healthy human individuals. V gene TRBV29-1 combines with J gene TRBJ2-7; TRBD1 agrees at 9 bases. This sequence was found in a woman in her forties in good health. Some clones in this sample may be carry-over from other donors' samples. The sample was PBMCs. The CDR3 protein is CSIRTGVTYEQYF. CDR3 nucleotides: TGCAGCATTAGGACAGGGGTGACCTACGAGCAGTACTTC.